This T cell receptor beta chain appears in the sequencing data of a study of regulatory T cells in long-lasting Graves disease. Time point indicated: newly diagnosed GD, antithyroid drugs for less than 3 months. Researchers made the TCR library from RNA that was extracted from PBMCs. Graves' disease diagnoses followed American Thyroid Association guidelines. V dropped 0 bases and J dropped 8 bases, with 16 bases sitting between them. Germline V lookup: CDR1 LNHNV, CDR2 YYDKDF (reference sequence). The CDR3 loop spans 15 amino acids. Building of the TCR beta libraries involved iRepertoire HTBI primers and Arm-PCR of CDR3 regions. TCRdb passed the multiplex PCR reads through MiXCR, listing each CDR3 protein once. Altogether approximately 490,000 distinct CDR3 sequences are present, 16% being singletons, with the ten largest covering roughly an eighth. The data were also submitted as part of a second study, on T cells in Graves' hyperthyroidism and ophthalmopathy. According to that study: First-round RT-PCR of the TCR CDR3 relied on the HTBI primer set.

This chain links TRBV15 with TRBJ1-2; D not resolved. Sequenced material: peripheral blood mononuclear cells (PBMCs), taken at new diagnosis, from a patient treated with antithyroid drugs. This clonotype was obtained from a man aged 35 to 55 with Graves disease. CDR3 sequence reads: CATSRELTPTGGYTF. In nucleotides, the CDR3 is TGTGCCACCAGCAGAGAACTCACCCCCACGGGCGGCTACACCTTC.